The text below deals with one TCR beta chain. The data derive from a study of blood T cell repertoires in COVID-19. TCRdb's table, derived via immunoSEQ multiplex PCR, lists solely in-frame clones and lacks some. The data hold roughly 180,000 clones, with 70% to 90% observed a single time. The ends lost 7 bases at V and 4 bases at J; junction bases unmatched: 8. This CDR3 region has 14 residues. In germline, CDR1 is MRHNA, CDR2 SNTAGT. The TCR sequence derives from a woman between 45 and 65 years old who had recovered from COVID-19. J is TRBJ1-1 and V is TRBV6-4, with 8 bases lining up with TRBD1. Sequenced material: PBMCs or T cells enriched from blood (not recorded which). The CDR3 spells CASKTGGSATEAFF. In DNA form, the CDR3 reads TGTGCCAGCAAAACAGGGGGTTCGGCCACTGAAGCTTTCTTT.